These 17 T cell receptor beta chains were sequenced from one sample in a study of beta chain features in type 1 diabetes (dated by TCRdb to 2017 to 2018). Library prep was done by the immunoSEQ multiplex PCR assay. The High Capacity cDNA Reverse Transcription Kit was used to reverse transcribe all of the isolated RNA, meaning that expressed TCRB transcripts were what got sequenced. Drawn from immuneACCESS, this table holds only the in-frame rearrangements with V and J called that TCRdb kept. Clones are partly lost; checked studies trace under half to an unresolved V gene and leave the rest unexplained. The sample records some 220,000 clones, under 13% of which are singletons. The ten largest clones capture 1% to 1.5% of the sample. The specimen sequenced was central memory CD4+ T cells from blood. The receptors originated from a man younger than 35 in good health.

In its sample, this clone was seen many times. CDR3 sequence reads: CASSATGTPDNEQFF. The CDR3 nucleotides read TGTGCCAGCAGCGCAACCGGGACGCCTGACAATGAGCAGTTCTTC. The chain carries TRBV5-4 and TRBJ2-1; D may be TRBD1 or TRBD2 (5 bases each). CDR3 length: 15 amino acids. Trimming shortened V by 4 bases and J by 5 bases, and 16 bases separated the two germline ends. Looked up from germline, CDR1 is SGHNT and CDR2 is YYREEE (reference sequence).

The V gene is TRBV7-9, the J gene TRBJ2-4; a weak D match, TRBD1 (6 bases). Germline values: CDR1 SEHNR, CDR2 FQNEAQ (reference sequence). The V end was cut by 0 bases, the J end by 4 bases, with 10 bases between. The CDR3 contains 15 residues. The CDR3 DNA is TGTGCCAGCAGCTTAGCGTATCAGGGGAAAAACATTCAGTACTTC. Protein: CASSLAYQGKNIQYF.

CDR3 amino acids: CASCIGGTDTQYF. CDR3 DNA: TGTGCCAGTTGCATTGGGGGGACAGATACGCAGTATTTT. V is TRBV7-3 and J is TRBJ2-3, with D tentatively TRBD2 (6 bases). The ends were cut back, 9 bases at V and 3 bases at J, with 13 bases in the middle. Germline V gene data show CDR1 as SGHTA and CDR2 as FQGTGA. The CDR3 is 13 residues long.

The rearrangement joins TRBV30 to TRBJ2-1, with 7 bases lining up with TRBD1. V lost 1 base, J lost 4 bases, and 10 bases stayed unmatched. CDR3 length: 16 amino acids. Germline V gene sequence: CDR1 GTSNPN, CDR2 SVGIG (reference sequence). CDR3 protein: CAWSDPWDSAYNEQFF. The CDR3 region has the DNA TGTGCCTGGAGTGACCCCTGGGACAGTGCTTACAATGAGCAGTTCTTC.

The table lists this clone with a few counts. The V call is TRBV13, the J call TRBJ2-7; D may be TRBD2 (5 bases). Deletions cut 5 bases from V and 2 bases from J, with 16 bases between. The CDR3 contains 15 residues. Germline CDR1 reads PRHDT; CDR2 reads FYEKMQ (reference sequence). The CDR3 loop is CASSAGGRTTYEQYF. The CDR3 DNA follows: TGTGCCAGCAGCGCGGGCGGACGAACCACCTACGAGCAGTACTTC. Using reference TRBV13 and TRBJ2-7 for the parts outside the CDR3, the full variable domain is AAGVIQSPRHLIKEKRETATLKCYPIPRHDTVYWYQQGPGQDPQFLISFYEKMQSDKGSIPDRFSAQQFSDYHSELNMSSLELGDSALYFCASSAGGRTTYEQYFGPGTRLTVT.

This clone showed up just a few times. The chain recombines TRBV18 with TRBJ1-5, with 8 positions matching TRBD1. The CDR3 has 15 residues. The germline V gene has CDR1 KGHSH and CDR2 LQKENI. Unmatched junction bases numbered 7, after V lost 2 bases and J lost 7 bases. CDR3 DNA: TGTGCCAGCTCACCATCGGACAGGGAGCTCCAGCCCCAGCATTTT. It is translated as CASSPSDRELQPQHF.

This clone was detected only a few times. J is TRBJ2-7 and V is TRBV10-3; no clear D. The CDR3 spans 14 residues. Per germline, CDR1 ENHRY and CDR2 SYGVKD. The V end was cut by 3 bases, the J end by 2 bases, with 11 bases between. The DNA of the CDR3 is TGTGCCATCAGTGATCAACGACGAGCCTACGAGCAGTACTTC. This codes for CAISDQRRAYEQYF.

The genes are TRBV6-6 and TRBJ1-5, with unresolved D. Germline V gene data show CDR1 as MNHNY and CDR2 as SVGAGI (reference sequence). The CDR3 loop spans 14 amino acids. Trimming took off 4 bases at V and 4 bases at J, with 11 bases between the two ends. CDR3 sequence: CASSSEIGNQPQHF. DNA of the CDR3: TGTGCCAGCAGTTCCGAGATAGGTAATCAGCCCCAGCATTTT.

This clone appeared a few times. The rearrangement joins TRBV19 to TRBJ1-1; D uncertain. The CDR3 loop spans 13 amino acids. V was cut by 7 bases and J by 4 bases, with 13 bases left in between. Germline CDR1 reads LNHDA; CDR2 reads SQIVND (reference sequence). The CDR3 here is CASTEHGGTEAFF. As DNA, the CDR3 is TGTGCCAGTACCGAACACGGAGGCACTGAAGCTTTCTTT.

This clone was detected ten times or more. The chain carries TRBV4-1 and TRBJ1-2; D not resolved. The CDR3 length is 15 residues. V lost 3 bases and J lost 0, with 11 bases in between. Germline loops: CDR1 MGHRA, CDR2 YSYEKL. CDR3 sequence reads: CASSHRTVSNYGYTF. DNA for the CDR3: TGCGCCAGCAGCCATAGGACGGTCTCTAACTATGGCTACACCTTC.

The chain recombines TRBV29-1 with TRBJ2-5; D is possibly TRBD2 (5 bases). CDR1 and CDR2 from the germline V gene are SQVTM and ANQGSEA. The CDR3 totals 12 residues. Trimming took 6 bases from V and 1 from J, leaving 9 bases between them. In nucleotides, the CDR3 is TGCAGCGTCGACGGAGGCCAAGAGACCCAGTACTTC. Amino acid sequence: CSVDGGQETQYF.

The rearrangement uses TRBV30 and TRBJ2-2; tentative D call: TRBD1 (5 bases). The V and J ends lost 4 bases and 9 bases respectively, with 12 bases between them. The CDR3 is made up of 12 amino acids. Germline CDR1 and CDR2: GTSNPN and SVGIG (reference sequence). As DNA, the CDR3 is TGTGCCTGGAAGATCAGGGAAAGGGAGCTGTTTTTT. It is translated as CAWKIRERELFF. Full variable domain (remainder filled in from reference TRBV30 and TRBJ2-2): SQTIHQWPATLVQPVGSPLSLECTVEGTSNPNLYWYRQAAGRGLQLLFYSVGIGQISSEVPQNLSASRPQDRQFILSSKKLLLSDSGFYLCAWKIRERELFFGEGSRLTVL.

This CDR3 is CASSPQTGEQYF. As DNA, the CDR3 is TGTGCCAGCTCACCACAGACCGGGGAGCAGTACTTC. This rearrangement joins TRBV18 to TRBJ2-7; D not resolved. The CDR3 is made up of 12 amino acids. V dropped 1 base and J dropped 7 bases, with 8 bases sitting between them. Germline V gene sequence: CDR1 KGHSH, CDR2 LQKENI.

DNA for the CDR3: TGCAGCGTGCTCTCCGGGACTTCGGGGGAGCAGTACTTC. Translating it yields CSVLSGTSGEQYF. The chain couples TRBV29-1 to TRBJ2-7, with D perhaps matching TRBD2 (6 bases). The CDR3 has 13 residues. The ends were cut back, 6 bases at V and 7 bases at J, with 19 bases in the middle. Germline V gene sequence: CDR1 SQVTM, CDR2 ANQGSEA.

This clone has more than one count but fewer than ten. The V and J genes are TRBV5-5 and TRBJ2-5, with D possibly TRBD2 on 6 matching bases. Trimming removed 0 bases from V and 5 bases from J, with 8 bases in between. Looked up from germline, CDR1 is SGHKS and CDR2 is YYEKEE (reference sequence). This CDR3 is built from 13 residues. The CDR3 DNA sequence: TGTGCCAGCAGCTTGGGTGCGGGGGAGACCCAGTACTTC. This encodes CASSLGAGETQYF.

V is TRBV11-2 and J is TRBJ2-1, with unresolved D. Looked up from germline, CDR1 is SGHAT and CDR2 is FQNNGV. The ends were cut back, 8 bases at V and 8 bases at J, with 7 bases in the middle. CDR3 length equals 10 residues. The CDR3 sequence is CASGSDEQFF. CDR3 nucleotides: TGTGCCAGCGGGTCGGATGAGCAGTTCTTC. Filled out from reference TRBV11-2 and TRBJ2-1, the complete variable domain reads EAGVAQSPRYKIIEKRQSVAFWCNPISGHATLYWYQQILGQGPKLLIQFQNNGVVDDSQLPKDRFSAERLKGVDSTLKIQPAKLEDSAVYLCASGSDEQFFGPGTRLTVL.

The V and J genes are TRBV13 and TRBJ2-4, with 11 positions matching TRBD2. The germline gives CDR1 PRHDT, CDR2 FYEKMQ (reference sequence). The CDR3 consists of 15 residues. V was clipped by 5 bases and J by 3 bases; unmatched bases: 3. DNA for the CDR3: TGTGCCAGCAGCCTGGGACTAGCGGTCAAAAACATTCAGTACTTC. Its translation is CASSLGLAVKNIQYF.